These T cell receptor beta chains were read from a single sample in a study of blood T cell repertoires in COVID-19. Some clones are missing from TCRdb's copy, which holds only in-frame ones; the method was immunoSEQ multiplex PCR. The table includes a few hundred thousand clones, about nine tenths detected once. The sequenced sample was peripheral blood. These TCRs come from a man between 60 and 75 years old who had recovered from COVID-19. CDR3s include the opening cysteine and the closing phenylalanine or tryptophan. D genes are given only for firm matches. Some rows have no size entry. The others give once, few or many, or a class for an expanded clone.

>-|TRBV7-6|TRBJ2-1|TRBD2
CASSSLFTGGDKEQFF
TGTGCCAGCAGCTCCCTCTTTACGGGGGGGGATAAGGAGCAGTTCTTC
>-|TRBV11-2|TRBJ2-7|TRBD1
CASSSIRQGAREQYF
TGTGCCAGCAGCTCTATTCGACAGGGGGCGAGAGAGCAGTACTTC
>-|TRBV12-3/TRBV12-4|TRBJ2-3|-
CASSSGDTQYF
TGTGCCAGCAGTTCAGGTGATACGCAGTATTTT
>-|TRBV5-1|TRBJ2-2|-
CASSLEGFPGELFF
TGCGCCAGCAGCTTGGAGGGGTTCCCCGGGGAGCTGTTTTTT
>-|TRBV30|TRBJ2-7|-
CAWSRGIYEQYF
TGTGCCTGGAGTAGGGGAATCTACGAGCAGTACTTC
>-|TRBV30|TRBJ2-7|TRBD1
CAWDRAGEQYF
TGTGCCTGGGACAGGGCTGGGGAGCAGTACTTC
>-|TRBV30|TRBJ1-5|TRBD1
CAWSVQGQPQHF
TGTGCCTGGAGTGTACAGGGGCAGCCCCAGCATTTT
>-|TRBV6-2/TRBV6-3|TRBJ1-2|-
CASSYREGENYGYTF
TGTGCCAGCAGTTACAGGGAAGGGGAAAACTATGGCTACACCTTC
>-|TRBV18|TRBJ1-1|-
CASSEQGGVNTEAFF
TGTGCCAGCTCAGAGCAGGGAGGGGTGAACACTGAAGCTTTCTTT
>-|TRBV18|TRBJ1-5|TRBD1
CASSPSVQGVVNQPQHF
TGTGCCAGCTCACCATCGGTCCAGGGGGTCGTCAATCAGCCCCAGCATTTT
>-|TRBV24-1|TRBJ1-5|TRBD1
CATSARGQGASQPQHF
TGTGCCACCAGTGCTCGAGGACAGGGGGCCTCTCAGCCCCAGCATTTT
>once|TRBV2|TRBJ2-7|TRBD1
CASSWTGAFNEQYF
TGTGCCAGCAGTTGGACAGGGGCTTTTAACGAGCAGTACTTC
>-|TRBV10-1|TRBJ1-2|-
CASSDSRDYGYTF
TGCGCCAGCAGTGACAGCAGGGACTATGGCTACACCTTC
>-|TRBV7-2|TRBJ1-1|-
CASSFNRVRTEAFF
TGTGCCAGCAGCTTTAACAGGGTTCGAACTGAAGCTTTCTTT
>-|TRBV9|TRBJ2-3|TRBD2
CASRSRGAQYF
TGTGCCAGCCGATCGCGGGGGGCGCAGTATTTT
>-|TRBV11-2|TRBJ2-3|-
CASSFELINTQYF
TGTGCCAGCAGCTTTGAACTCATTAATACGCAGTATTTT
>-|TRBV6-5|TRBJ2-2|-
CASILGRETGELFF
TGTGCCAGCATCCTAGGACGGGAAACCGGGGAGCTGTTTTTT
>-|TRBV25-1|TRBJ2-7|-
CASGSGGRNEQYF
TGTGCCAGCGGGTCCGGGGGGCGGAACGAGCAGTACTTC
>-|TRBV2|TRBJ1-6|-
CASSGRAELFSDSPLHF
TGTGCCAGCAGTGGGAGGGCAGAGTTATTTTCGGATTCACCCCTCCACTTT
>-|TRBV15|TRBJ2-7|TRBD1
CATSRGTGVRHSPYEQYF
TGTGCCACCAGCAGGGGGACAGGGGTCCGCCATTCCCCCTACGAGCAGTACTTC
>-|TRBV4-1|TRBJ1-1|-
CASSRGHMNTEAFF
TGCGCCAGCAGCCGGGGACACATGAACACTGAAGCTTTCTTT
>-|TRBV29-1|TRBJ2-5|-
CSVPPGNQETQYF
TGCAGCGTGCCGCCGGGAAACCAAGAGACCCAGTACTTC
>-|TRBV30|TRBJ1-5|-
CAWSVYGANQPQHF
TGTGCCTGGAGTGTATATGGGGCTAACCAGCCCCAGCATTTT
>-|TRBV2|TRBJ1-2|TRBD1
CASGRDRDNYGYTF
TGTGCCAGCGGAAGGGACAGGGATAACTATGGCTACACCTTC
>-|TRBV5-1|TRBJ2-3|-
CASSGTSGGADTQYF
TGCGCCAGCAGCGGGACGTCCGGGGGAGCAGATACGCAGTATTTT
>-|TRBV5-5|TRBJ2-7|-
CASSQNHRDSTYEQYF
TGTGCCAGCAGCCAGAACCACCGGGACTCCACCTACGAGCAGTACTTC
>-|TRBV10-3|TRBJ2-3|TRBD2
CAISPRGLAGGADTQYF
TGTGCCATCAGTCCGCGAGGTCTCGCGGGGGGGGCAGATACGCAGTATTTT
>-|TRBV6-5|TRBJ1-2|TRBD1
CASSYSAGGDYGYTF
TGTGCCAGCAGTTACTCAGCAGGGGGAGACTATGGCTACACCTTC